One T cell receptor beta chain is described in this entry. This table comes from immunoSEQ multiplex PCR, and its TCRdb copy is limited to in-frame clones, with some not included. The sample has about 200,000 clones, 80% to 95% seen once. This record comes from a study of blood T cell repertoires in COVID-19. Sequencing was done on a sample of peripheral blood. This receptor was identified in a man in his fifties with acute or convalescent COVID-19.

CDR3 sequence: CASSVGTGGAGYTF. DNA of the CDR3: TGTGCCAGCAGCGTAGGGACAGGGGGCGCTGGCTACACCTTC. The chain recombines TRBV9 with TRBJ1-2; TRBD1 matches 11 bases. CDR1 SGDLS and CDR2 YYNGEE come from the germline V gene. The CDR3 is 14 residues long. V lost 0 bases and J lost 7; bases outside the gene matches: 2.